This T cell receptor beta chain originates from a study of blood T cell repertoires in COVID-19 (dated by TCRdb to the early 2020s). The study in broad terms: Collaborator samples came from the United States, Italy and Spain and covered acute and convalescent phases of COVID-19. The prospective study material was composed of cDNA or gDNA derived from T cells, B-cell-depleted T cells, or PBMCs. Subjects who had been exposed to COVID-19, were actively infected with it, or had recovered from it provided the deeply sampled blood TCRbeta repertoires that made up the dataset. The repertoires were released in a freely available public database meant as a resource for research on the immune response to SARS-CoV-2. The samples were drawn from two sources: the first 160 participants of the ongoing ImmuneRACE study, and over 1,000 subjects contributed by 6 global collaborators. The sample metadata nearly always contained a de-identified subject ID, COVID-19 status, age in years and sex. Where HLA class I and class II types were available, the types were taken from metadata supplied by the sample provider, not from assay-based typing.

TCRbeta CDR3 regions were amplified from genomic DNA by means of the immunoSEQ Assay, a bias-controlled multiplex PCR. On the authors' methods: Within the assay, amplification of reference gene primers was used to estimate how many nucleated cells each sample contained. Sequence reads were collapsed and filtered to measure the absolute abundance of every unique TCRbeta CDR3 rearrangement. For each sample, productive Simpson clonality was calculated by taking the square root of Simpson's diversity index across productive rearrangements. TCRdb re-hosts the immuneACCESS table, in-frame sequences only. Its copies lack some clones; in the studies checked, an unresolved V gene accounts for under half of them, and the cause for the rest is not known. V and J calls and clone size are as listed in that table; D and trimming were resolved from the DNA. This sample gives roughly 290,000 clones in total; 70% to 90% of them show up just once. The top ten clones comprise about 4.1% of the sample.

Enrolling through a virtual design, the prospective study's participants ranged in age from roughly 18 to 90 years and lived across about two dozen United States geographic areas. In the prospective study, participants were assigned to cohorts based on the clinical history participants reported in a screening survey and a study questionnaire. ImmuneRACE Cohort 3 recovered participants were defined by two consecutive negative NP/OP PCR tests, healthcare professional clearance, or symptom resolution. Mobile phlebotomists in the prospective study collected whole blood, serum and a nasopharyngeal or oropharyngeal swab from every participant. Over a 2-month period, participants in the prospective study had the option of providing additional blood draws and questionnaires. Before DNA extraction, prospective study blood samples were shipped either frozen or at room temperature. Comment on this clone: Its antigen remains unidentified. Per-nucleotide qualities are absent, and no much larger clonotype sits a single base away.

Study-wide findings and limitations: How much clinical and demographic metadata was included differed by source and by participant, and the metadata was provided uncurated.

CDR1 MRHNA and CDR2 SNTAGT are derived from the germline V gene. The CDR3 spans 14 residues, from the cysteine through the phenylalanine. Only CDR3 DNA is held: 42 bases, read in frame from base 1. The junction carries 3 bases between V and J, which are trimmed by 0 bases and 3 bases respectively. The specimen was PBMCs or T cells enriched from blood (not recorded which). This TCR came from a woman between 25 and 40 years old who had recovered from COVID-19. The rearrangement combines TRBV6-4 with TRBJ1-6; the D gene cannot be resolved reliably. The nucleotide sequence is TGTGCCAGCAGTGACTCCGTCTATAATTCACCCCTCCACTTT. Translated, this gives CASSDSVYNSPLHF.